This T cell receptor beta chain comes out of a study of CD8 T cells in ankylosing spondylitis. Study outcomes and limitations: What appeared characteristic of ankylosing spondylitis blood was a TCR beta motif of 7 or 8 highly homologous variants. Reportedly, disease-linked clones are significantly enriched in ankylosing spondylitis patients' matched synovial fluid.

This CDR3 is 16 amino acids long. The V end was cut by 2 bases, the J end by 0 bases, with 14 bases between. In making TCR beta libraries, quantitative 5'-RACE with molecular barcodes was used. In TCRdb, the 5' RACE reads were re-called with MiXCR into one record per CDR3 protein. The sample lists 200,000 to 250,000 distinct CDR3 sequences; around 20% were seen once. This clonotype has ten or more counts. The antigen is not known. What was sequenced was blood, either unsorted or a sorted T cell fraction (not recorded which). The V and J genes are TRBV12-3 or TRBV12-4 and TRBJ2-7; D unclear. This TCR came from a male donor with ankylosing spondylitis. CDR3 nucleotide sequence: TGTGCCAGCAGTTTATCTTGGTCGCGAACCTCCTACGAGCAGTACTTC. This gives the protein CASSLSWSRTSYEQYF.